The 17 T cell receptor beta chains in this list originate from one sample, sequenced in a study of vaccination and CD4 T cells after COVID-19. Once obtained from cultured CD4+ T cells, the DNA was sequenced using the Oncomine TCR Beta short-read assay. TCRdb reanalysed the PCR reads using MiXCR and keeps one entry per CDR3 protein. The sample consists of about 1,100 distinct CDR3 sequences, under 35% of them appearing once. As for treatment: roughly 10-day PBMC culture with coronavirus spike peptide pools or control peptides (ViraFEST assay). Pre-COVID-19 pandemic sampling (2011-2018) yielded the unexposed donor's CD4+ T cells. Their antigen targets remain unknown. The specimen sequenced was CD4+ T cells from blood, cultured in vitro. The receptors were sampled from a human donor in good health.

This chain uses TRBV28 with TRBJ1-1; possibly TRBD1 for D (5 bases). Germline V gives CDR1 MDHEN, CDR2 SYDVKM. Trimming took 5 bases from V and 0 from J, leaving 13 bases between them. CDR3 length: 15 residues. The CDR3 loop is CASSLEQAVNTEAFF. For the CDR3, the DNA is TGTGCCAGCAGTCTGGAACAGGCGGTGAACACTGAAGCTTTCTTT. The whole variable domain, filled in from reference TRBV28 and TRBJ1-1, reads DVKVTQSSRYLVKRTGEKVFLECVQDMDHENMFWYRQDPGLGLRLIYFSYDVKMKEKGDIPEGYSVSREKKERFSLILESASTNQTSMYLCASSLEQAVNTEAFFGQGTRLTVV.

The chain couples TRBV18 to TRBJ1-6; the match to TRBD1 covers 7 bases. The CDR3 is 14 amino acids. V lost 2 bases, J lost 14 bases, and 9 bases stayed unmatched. Germline assignment: CDR1 KGHSH and CDR2 LQKENI. Here the CDR3 reads CASSPGATGLSLHF. The CDR3 DNA is TGTGCCAGCTCACCAGGGGCGACAGGGCTTTCCCTCCACTTT.

This clonotype was counted only a few times. The chain couples TRBV28 to TRBJ1-5; D is undetermined. CDR3 length: 16 amino acids. From germline, CDR1 is MDHEN and CDR2 SYDVKM. Trimming pared 5 bases from V and 4 bases from J, leaving 18 bases between. In nucleotides, the CDR3 is TGTGCCAGCAGTCGAGTAGCGGGCCTGGATAATCAGCCCCAGCATTTT. Its protein is CASSRVAGLDNQPQHF.

The chain links TRBV14 to TRBJ2-1; 13 nucleotides agree with TRBD2. The CDR3 loop spans 16 amino acids. Germline V gives CDR1 SGHDN, CDR2 FVKESK. Losses at the gene ends were 4 bases for V and 8 bases for J; bases not matched to a gene: 8. CDR3 sequence reads: CASSPWTSGRGDEQFF. The CDR3 DNA sequence: TGTGCCAGCAGCCCATGGACTAGCGGGAGAGGGGATGAGCAGTTCTTC.

This clonotype was detected a few times. This chain connects TRBV20-1 to TRBJ1-5, with D unclear. V was cut by 1 base and J by 0 bases, with 10 bases left in between. The CDR3 is made up of 15 amino acids. Germline CDR1 reads DFQATT; CDR2 reads SNEGSKA (reference sequence). The CDR3 loop is CSARVDGASNQPQHF. The CDR3 region has the DNA TGCAGTGCTAGAGTAGACGGAGCTAGCAATCAGCCCCAGCATTTT.

The chain recombines TRBV12-3 or TRBV12-4 with TRBJ2-1; D is perhaps TRBD1 or TRBD2 (5 bases each). Deletions cut 4 bases from V and 3 bases from J, with 7 bases between. The CDR3 loop spans 13 amino acids. Here the CDR3 reads CASSWDGYNEQFF. CDR3 DNA sequence: TGTGCCAGCAGTTGGGACGGCTACAATGAGCAGTTCTTC.

This clonotype has only a few counts. The chain carries TRBV24-1 and TRBJ1-6, with a possible D match to TRBD1 (5 bases). In germline, CDR1 is KGHDR, CDR2 SFDVKD. The CDR3 runs 15 residues. V was cut by 5 bases and J by 11 bases, with 18 bases left in between. CDR3 DNA: TGTGCCACCAGTGCGGGGCGGTCGGGTCAGGCACCCCTCCACTTT. It specifies CATSAGRSGQAPLHF.

This chain connects TRBV12-3 or TRBV12-4 to TRBJ2-7, with D tentatively TRBD2 (6 bases). The CDR3 totals 13 residues. V was cut by 3 bases and J by 6 bases, with 12 bases left in between. The CDR3 DNA is TGTGCCAGCAGTTTGGAAAGGAGGGGCGAGCAGTACTTC. Translated, it gives CASSLERRGEQYF.

The V call is TRBV18, the J call TRBJ2-5; 7 bases agree with TRBD2. V trimming: 6 bases; J trimming: 5 bases; junction bases outside the gene matches: 12. The germline V gene has CDR1 KGHSH and CDR2 LQKENI. The CDR3 is 15 residues long. The CDR3 DNA sequence: TGTGCCAGCTCTTTGCTAGCGGAGGGAAAGGAGACCCAGTACTTC. Protein: CASSLLAEGKETQYF.

This clonotype was seen a few times. The chain couples TRBV10-3 to TRBJ2-7; TRBD1 is a possible D gene (6 bases). The V and J ends lost 7 bases and 3 bases respectively, with 16 bases between them. Germline V lookup: CDR1 ENHRY, CDR2 SYGVKD. The CDR3 totals 14 residues. CDR3 nucleotide sequence: TGTGCCATCATGACCCAGGGGTCAGACTACGAGCAGTACTTC. It translates to CAIMTQGSDYEQYF.

V gene TRBV28 combines with J gene TRBJ2-7, with 11 bases identical to TRBD2. CDR3 length: 12 amino acids. Germline CDR1 MDHEN, CDR2 SYDVKM. J was trimmed by 12 bases and V by 5 bases; bases with no gene match: 6. The CDR3 is CASSTGLAAGYF. The CDR3 DNA sequence: TGTGCCAGCAGTACGGGACTAGCGGCCGGGTACTTC.

This sequence joins TRBV7-3 and TRBJ2-3; D is uncertain. The germline V and J ends were trimmed by 5 bases and 4 bases, with 13 bases remaining between them. The CDR3 length is 14 residues. Germline CDR1 SGHTA, CDR2 FQGTGA. This CDR3 reads CASSRTPGPDTQYF. The CDR3 nucleotides read TGTGCCAGCAGCCGCACACCGGGCCCAGATACGCAGTATTTT.

The V and J genes are TRBV20-1 and TRBJ2-6, with 10 positions matching TRBD1. The CDR3 spans 16 residues. J was trimmed by 0 bases and V by 4 bases; bases with no gene match: 3. CDR1 DFQATT and CDR2 SNEGSKA come from the germline V gene (reference sequence). CDR3 protein: CSATDRGSSGANVLTF. The DNA of the CDR3 is TGCAGTGCTACGGACAGGGGGTCCTCTGGGGCCAACGTCCTGACTTTC.

This clonotype occurred a few times. The rearrangement joins TRBV20-1 to TRBJ2-1, with TRBD2 identical over 12 bases. In germline, CDR1 is DFQATT, CDR2 SNEGSKA (reference sequence). The CDR3 is 12 amino acids. The CDR3 DNA reads TGCAGGACTAGCGGGAGAGGCGATGAGCAGTTCTTC. Protein product: CRTSGRGDEQFF.

V is TRBV19 and J is TRBJ2-7; 8 bases map to TRBD1. CDR3 length equals 14 residues. J lost 4 bases, V lost 3 bases, and 5 bases had no gene match. Germline-derived CDR1 and CDR2 are LNHDA and SQIVND (reference sequence). As DNA, the CDR3 is TGTGCCAGTAGTATGGACAGGGCGAGGTACGAGCAGTACTTC. Its translation is CASSMDRARYEQYF.

V and J are TRBV7-9 and TRBJ2-2; 7 bases are shared with TRBD1. CDR3 length: 16 amino acids. The germline V gene encodes CDR1 SEHNR and CDR2 FQNEAQ (reference sequence). With 1 base clipped from V and 6 bases from J, the junction kept 8 bases outside the gene matches. The CDR3 spells CASSLDLGQMAGELFF. In DNA form, the CDR3 reads TGTGCCAGCAGCTTAGATTTGGGACAGATGGCCGGGGAGCTGTTTTTT. Full variable domain (remainder filled in from reference TRBV7-9 and TRBJ2-2): DTGVSQNPRHKITKRGQNVTFRCDPISEHNRLYWYRQTLGQGPEFLTYFQNEAQLEKSRLLSDRFSAERPKGSFSTLEIQRTEQGDSAMYLCASSLDLGQMAGELFFGEGSRLTVL.

The chain combines TRBV7-2 with TRBJ1-1; D call uncertain. This CDR3 has 13 residues. V lost 3 bases, J lost 5 bases, and 10 bases lay in between. From germline, CDR1 is SGHTA and CDR2 FQGNSA. CDR3 DNA sequence: TGTGCCAGCAGCTTTTCCTCCGGAACTGAAGCTTTCTTT. Protein sequence: CASSFSSGTEAFF.